This entry describes one T cell receptor beta chain. This clonotype was observed a single time. Its antigen is unknown. Qualities for individual bases were not recorded, and no much larger clone is one base off. A single read constitutes weak evidence. Trimming removed 6 bases from V and 7 bases from J, leaving 12 bases between the germline ends. The germline V gene provides CDR1 MDHEN and CDR2 SYDVKM. Including the terminal cysteine and phenylalanine, the CDR3 comprises 12 residues. CDR3 DNA only is kept here, 36 bases in frame from base 1. RNA was extracted with the RNeasy kit and roughly 0.45 to 1 ug was reverse transcribed using random hexamers. The immunoSEQ multiplex PCR assay, covering 54 Vbeta and 13 Jbeta segments, was used to amplify TCR beta CDR3 regions. PCR amplification bias was corrected using a synthetic template baseline for primer optimization and computational correction. The study's processing was this. Only productive sequences were kept, with reads annotated to V, D and J genes according to IMGT and analyzed in immunoSEQ Analyzer. Clonality was computed as one minus Shannon entropy normalized by log2 of the number of productive unique sequences. Public and private clones were assessed among the 100 most prevalent clones of each patient and control. Susac-specific clones were defined as absent from healthy and MS cohorts, 850 to 1,300 published viral clones and other ImmuneACCESS disease sequences. TCRdb took the public reads, trimmed them with fastp at Q25, ran MiXCR for clone calling and kept in-frame beta chains. Duplicate CDR3 protein sequences are folded into a single record with the most common DNA and genes. TCRdb, rather than the study authors, made the V and J calls. The sample table contains 110,000 to 150,000 distinct CDR3 sequences; only one count was recorded for 90% to 97% of them. The ten top clones hold approximately 0.08% of the sample.

The data were obtained in a study of CD8 T cells in Susac syndrome (dated by TCRdb to about 2019). For the study in its entirety: Of the Susac syndrome patients who were sequenced, five or six had clinically active disease and 8 or 9 were in clinical remission. Whether CD8+ T cell activation and differentiation in Susac syndrome was antigen driven was tested using repertoire sequencing. At blood withdrawal, Susac syndrome patients were either therapy-naive, taking corticosteroids (in some cases with IVIg as well), or taking IVIg alone.

High-throughput TCR beta sequencing profiled peripheral blood CD8+ and CD4+ T cells from healthy donors, Susac syndrome patients and multiple sclerosis patients. The Susac syndrome patients fulfilled recently defined diagnostic criteria for either definite or probable disease. Bulk CD8+ and CD4+ T cells were purified magnetically by negative isolation, whereas CD8+ TEMRA cells were enriched by FACS. Blood was drawn into EDTA tubes, processed within 24 hours, and PBMCs were isolated by density gradient centrifugation. PBMCs intended for TCR sequencing were cryopreserved in liquid nitrogen and thawed later in a water bath at 37 degrees C. Purity of sorted or isolated CD4+, CD8+ and CD8+ TEMRA cells was at least 90%. Overall results and qualifications from the work: In patients with Susac syndrome, the CD4+ T cell repertoire showed no detectable clonal expansion. The number of individuals in the TCR sequencing and HLA analysis was acknowledged as relatively small.

The sequencing sample was made of CD4+ T cells from PBMCs. The chain employs TRBV28 and TRBJ1-2, with a tentative D gene TRBD1 over 5 matching bases. The clonotype was recovered from a human donor with Susac syndrome. The CDR3 corresponds to CASRALGPGYTF. The bases are TGTGCCAGCAGAGCATTGGGGCCTGGCTACACCTTC.